Each of the 4 T cell receptor beta chains below was sequenced from the same sample in a study of T cells in Graves' hyperthyroidism and ophthalmopathy. Researchers amplified the TCR beta CDR3 regions from RNA transcripts. HTBI primers were used for first-round RT-PCR of the TCR CDR3. MiXCR, applied by TCRdb to the multiplex PCR reads, yields one record per CDR3 protein. The data show 650,000 to 750,000 distinct CDR3 sequences, 14% seen once. The specimen was blood. Receptors originate from a woman aged 18-29 years with Graves' hyperthyroidism.

This sequence joins TRBV5-6 and TRBJ2-4; tentatively, D is TRBD2 (6 bases). There are 14 residues in the CDR3. Trimming cost V 5 bases and J 7 bases, with 16 bases left between them. Germline CDR1 reads SGHDT; CDR2 reads YYEEEE. CDR3 in DNA: TGTGCCAGCAGAGCTTGGAGGGGCCGGAACATTCAGTACTTC. Amino acids: CASRAWRGRNIQYF.

The chain recombines TRBV12-3 or TRBV12-4 with TRBJ2-1; 9 nucleotides agree with TRBD1. This CDR3 contains 14 residues. Losses at the gene ends were 5 bases for V and 8 bases for J; bases not matched to a gene: 7. For the CDR3, the DNA is TGTGCCAGCAGTCCCGGACAGGGGAGGCATGAGCAGTTCTTC. It encodes CASSPGQGRHEQFF.

The rearrangement uses TRBV30 and TRBJ2-7; 8 positions match TRBD1. CDR1 GTSNPN and CDR2 SVGIG come from the germline V gene (reference sequence). The V and J ends lost 0 bases and 7 bases, in that order; junction bases with no gene match: 5. The CDR3 consists of 13 residues. The CDR3 DNA reads TGTGCCTGGAGTGTACAGGGGGTGGGGGAGCAGTACTTC. It specifies CAWSVQGVGEQYF.

The chain joins TRBV6-5 to TRBJ1-5, with a possible D match to TRBD1 (6 bases). The V end was cut by 4 bases, the J end by 3 bases, with 16 bases between. CDR1 is MNHEY, CDR2 SVGAGI, per germline. This CDR3 contains 16 residues. CDR3 sequence reads: CASSSEGVLNNQPQHF. The CDR3 DNA follows: TGTGCCAGCAGTTCAGAGGGGGTTCTCAACAATCAGCCCCAGCATTTT.